These T cell receptor beta chains were read from a single sample in a study of T cells in Graves' hyperthyroidism and ophthalmopathy. TCRdb processed the multiplex PCR reads anew with MiXCR; each CDR3 protein has one entry. The sample lists about 600,000 distinct CDR3 sequences, approximately 15% occurring once. The specimen sequenced was blood. These receptors were collected from a woman aged 45-59 years with Graves' ophthalmopathy. Each CDR3 is given with its conserved first and last residue. A D gene is named only where the DNA matches it firmly. Clone size is not always given. Where it is, it says once, few, many or a class for expanded clones.

>NA|TRBV12-3/TRBV12-4|TRBJ2-6|NA
TGTGCCAGCACCGTCAGTGGGACTTACTCTGGGGCCAACGTCCTGACTTTC
CASTVSGTYSGANVLTF
>many|TRBV12-3/TRBV12-4|TRBJ2-7|NA
TGTGCCAGCAGTTTTGCAGGGCTCGGCTACGAGCAGTACTTC
CASSFAGLGYEQYF
>NA|TRBV19|TRBJ2-5|TRBD2
TGTGCCAGTAGAACTAGCGGGGAAGAGACCCAGTACTTC
CASRTSGEETQYF
>NA|TRBV19|TRBJ2-5|NA
TGTGCCAGTAGTATCCAGGTTGGCAGAGAGACCCAGTACTTC
CASSIQVGRETQYF
>NA|TRBV30|TRBJ2-1|NA
TGTGCCTGGAGTGTTGGGCGAGGACAGTTCAATGAGCAGTTCTTC
CAWSVGRGQFNEQFF
>few|TRBV13|TRBJ2-7|NA
TGTGCCAGCAGCTTAAGGGGGCGGGAAGCCTACGAGCAGTACTTC
CASSLRGREAYEQYF
>many|TRBV6-5|TRBJ2-5|TRBD2
TGTGCCAGCAGTTACTCGTCAGGACTAGCGGGAGGAGAGACCCAGTACTTC
CASSYSSGLAGGETQYF
>NA|TRBV11-3|TRBJ2-2|TRBD2
TGTGCCAGCAGCTTAGATGTTGAAGCGGGAGGAAGGGCCGGGGAGCTGTTTTTT
CASSLDVEAGGRAGELFF
>many|TRBV7-9|TRBJ2-1|NA
TGTGCCAGCAGCTTAGGAGGGAGCGAGGGGTACAATGAGCAGTTCTTC
CASSLGGSEGYNEQFF
>many|TRBV27|TRBJ1-1|NA
TGTGCCAGCAGTTATGTCTTGTCCACTGAAGCTTTCTTT
CASSYVLSTEAFF
>NA|TRBV14|TRBJ1-2|NA
TGTGCCAGCAGCCAAGAGAGGAAGATTAACTATGGCTACACCTTC
CASSQERKINYGYTF
>few|TRBV4-1|TRBJ2-7|NA
TGCGCCAGCAGCCATGGGCAGAGGTCGTACGAGCAGTACTTC
CASSHGQRSYEQYF
>many|TRBV7-9|TRBJ1-4|TRBD1
TGTGCCAGCAGCTCGGGACAGGACAATGAAAAACTGTTTTTT
CASSSGQDNEKLFF
>many|TRBV7-9|TRBJ1-4|NA
TGTGCCAGCAGCTCCGGACTTGGGACTGAAAAACTGTTTTTT
CASSSGLGTEKLFF
>many|TRBV11-3|TRBJ2-1|NA
TGTGCCAGCAGCAACTTAAGCTCCTACAATGAGCAGTTCTTC
CASSNLSSYNEQFF
>few|TRBV18|TRBJ2-5|TRBD2
TGTGCCAGCTCACACGCGACTAGCTCCCAGTACTTC
CASSHATSSQYF
>many|TRBV7-2|TRBJ1-1|TRBD1
TGTGCCAGCAGCTCCCAGGGACAGGGAGGCACTGAAGCTTTCTTT
CASSSQGQGGTEAFF
>many|TRBV6-1|TRBJ2-1|TRBD2
TGTGCCAGCAGAGCTGAGGGTGTCCGGACTAGCGTCTACAATGAGCAGTTCTTC
CASRAEGVRTSVYNEQFF
>many|TRBV6-1|TRBJ2-7|NA
TGTGCCAGCAGTGAAGCGGGGCCAGACGAGCAGTACTTC
CASSEAGPDEQYF
>NA|TRBV12-3/TRBV12-4|TRBJ1-2|NA
TGTGCCAGCAGTTGGGCGAGACAGCTTTTTTTAGATGGCTACACCTTC
CASSWARQLFLDGYTF
>many|TRBV30|TRBJ1-4|NA
TGTGCCTCTGGTCAACGTGAAAAACTGTTTTTT
CASGQREKLFF
>few|TRBV6-1|TRBJ1-3|NA
TGTGCCAGCAGTGCAACACAGGAGGTCTCTGGAAACACCATATATTTT
CASSATQEVSGNTIYF
>many|TRBV7-9|TRBJ1-1|NA
TGTGCCAGCAGCTGGCGGCCAGAGATGAACACTGAAGCTTTCTTT
CASSWRPEMNTEAFF
>many|TRBV12-3/TRBV12-4|TRBJ2-1|NA
TGTGCCAGCAGTTCTACCAACAATGAGCAGTTCTTC
CASSSTNNEQFF
>many|TRBV7-8|TRBJ2-1|TRBD1
TGTGCCAGCAGCCCGGAATATGGGGGACAGGGTTTGTACAATGAGCAGTTCTTC
CASSPEYGGQGLYNEQFF
>few|TRBV7-2|TRBJ1-2|NA
TGTGCCAGCAGCTTAGCGGGCAGATCTAATGGCTACACCTTC
CASSLAGRSNGYTF
>many|TRBV29-1|TRBJ2-3|TRBD1
TGCAGCGGTAGGGACAGGGGGCGCGGATTTACAGATACGCAGTATTTT
CSGRDRGRGFTDTQYF
>many|TRBV24-1|TRBJ2-1|TRBD2
TGTGCCACCAGTGAAAACCGTCTAGCGGGAGTACCCTACAATGAGCAGTTCTTC
CATSENRLAGVPYNEQFF